The 27 T cell receptor beta chains below come from one sample, sequenced in a study of CD8 T cells in Susac syndrome. Reverse transcription used about 0.45 to 1 ug RNA and random hexamers. TCRdb passed the immunoSEQ multiplex PCR reads through MiXCR, listing each CDR3 protein once. The table includes around 140,000 distinct CDR3 sequences, around 96% detected once. Sequencing used CD4+ T cells from PBMCs. These receptors were collected from a human donor with multiple sclerosis.

The CDR3 loop is CATSDPYTF. CDR3 coding DNA: TGTGCCACCAGTGATCCCTACACCTTC. The chain links TRBV24-1 to TRBJ1-2; unclear D gene. This CDR3 contains 9 residues. The V end was cut by 3 bases, the J end by 10 bases, with 2 bases between. Germline values: CDR1 KGHDR, CDR2 SFDVKD.

V is TRBV12-3 or TRBV12-4 and J is TRBJ2-7; TRBD1 is a possible D gene (7 bases). The V and J ends lost 10 bases and 6 bases respectively, with 25 bases between them. The CDR3 is 15 residues long. The CDR3 spells CATSRRQGGSGEQYF. CDR3 coding DNA: TGTGCCACCAGCAGACGCCAGGGGGGTAGTGGCGAGCAGTACTTC.

V is TRBV3-1 and J is TRBJ1-2, with D hard to call. CDR1 is LGHDT and CDR2 is YNNKEL in the germline V gene (reference sequence). The CDR3 is made up of 13 amino acids. Deletions cut 4 bases from V and 1 base from J, with 7 bases between. CDR3 nucleotide sequence: TGTGCCAGCAGCCGTTTCAATAACTATGGCTACACCTTC. Its translation is CASSRFNNYGYTF.

The chain carries TRBV20-1 and TRBJ1-5, with 9 bases lining up with TRBD1. This CDR3 is 14 amino acids long. CDR1 is DFQATT and CDR2 is SNEGSKA in the germline V gene (reference sequence). J gave up 15 bases and V 5 bases, and 17 bases lay outside the gene matches. The CDR3 DNA follows: TGCAGTGCTGACACAGGGGGACAGGGAGTACTTCTGCATTTT. Its translation: CSADTGGQGVLLHF.

V usage is TRBV9 and J usage is TRBJ2-1, with 7 positions matching TRBD2. Looked up from germline, CDR1 is SGDLS and CDR2 is YYNGEE. There are 14 residues in the CDR3. Trimming at V came to 0 bases and at J to 9 bases, leaving 6 bases not matched to a gene. The CDR3 reads CASSVVGLEGEQFF. CDR3 in DNA: TGTGCCAGCAGCGTAGTTGGACTAGAGGGTGAGCAGTTCTTC.

The chain couples TRBV5-6 to TRBJ2-4; 7 nucleotides align to TRBD2. After removal of 6 bases from V and 7 bases from J, the junction contained 7 bases not matched to a gene. In germline, CDR1 is SGHDT, CDR2 YYEEEE. The CDR3 loop spans 13 amino acids. CDR3 in amino acids: CASTQVGRNIQYF. In DNA form, the CDR3 reads TGTGCCAGCACTCAAGTCGGGAGGAACATTCAGTACTTC.

The chain has TRBV5-4 and TRBJ1-2; D not certain. Deletions cut 0 bases from V and 2 bases from J, with 8 bases between. Germline-derived CDR1 and CDR2 are SGHNT and YYREEE (reference sequence). This CDR3 spans 14 amino acids. This chain's CDR3 is CASSLDHRNYGYTF. DNA of the CDR3: TGTGCCAGCAGCTTGGACCACCGGAACTATGGCTACACCTTC.

This clonotype was seen a single time. The chain uses TRBV20-1 and TRBJ2-2; either TRBD1 or TRBD2 may supply D (5 bases each). Germline CDR1 reads DFQATT; CDR2 reads SNEGSKA (reference sequence). Trimming took 2 bases from V and 0 from J, leaving 10 bases between them. The CDR3 is made up of 15 amino acids. CDR3 DNA: TGCAGTGCTAGATCCGGGACGGCGAACACCGGGGAGCTGTTTTTT. It specifies CSARSGTANTGELFF.

The gene calls are TRBV7-9 and TRBJ2-5, with 8 bases identical to TRBD2. V shed 5 bases and J 4 bases; nucleotides not matched to a gene: 9. Germline lookup yields CDR1 SEHNR and CDR2 FQNEAQ (reference sequence). The CDR3 sequence is 15 residues long. Here the CDR3 reads CASSEGGGKAETQYF. In DNA, the CDR3 is TGTGCCAGCAGCGAAGGCGGGGGGAAGGCAGAGACCCAGTACTTC.

The CDR3, as DNA: TGTGCCAGCAGTTACCAAGGAAGGGCTAACTATGGCTACACCTTC. It encodes CASSYQGRANYGYTF. The chain carries TRBV6-2 or TRBV6-3 and TRBJ1-2; no reliable D call. V was shortened by 2 bases and J by 0 bases, with 10 bases between the two germline ends. The CDR3 is 15 residues long. Germline V lookup: CDR1 MNHEY, CDR2 SVGEGT.

The gene calls are TRBV2 and TRBJ2-4; D is possibly TRBD2 (6 bases). V lost 8 bases to trimming and J lost 6 bases, with 11 bases between them. The CDR3 covers 12 residues. Germline V lookup: CDR1 SNHLY, CDR2 FYNNEI. The CDR3 region is CASGGAGNIQYF. The DNA for the CDR3 is TGTGCCAGCGGAGGGGCCGGAAACATTCAGTACTTC.

V and J are TRBV7-9 and TRBJ2-1; no firm D call. The V and J ends lost 5 bases and 15 bases respectively, with 14 bases between them. CDR3 length: 11 residues. CDR1 is SEHNR, CDR2 FQNEAQ, per germline (reference sequence). The CDR3 sequence: CASSPASRAFF. CDR3 nucleotides: TGTGCCAGCAGCCCAGCGAGTAGGGCGTTCTTC. Based on the CDR3 plus reference TRBV7-9 and TRBJ2-1, the full variable domain is DTGVSQNPRHKITKRGQNVTFRCDPISEHNRLYWYRQTLGQGPEFLTYFQNEAQLEKSRLLSDRFSAERPKGSFSTLEIQRTEQGDSAMYLCASSPASRAFFGPGTRLTVL.

The V gene is TRBV28, the J gene TRBJ1-1; 7 bases are shared with TRBD1. The CDR3 runs to 14 residues. Germline V gene lookup returns CDR1 MDHEN and CDR2 SYDVKM. J was trimmed by 6 bases and V by 8 bases; bases with no gene match: 12. Here the CDR3 DNA reads TGTGCCAGCGGGGCAGGGACAGTAAGCCCTGAAGCTTTCTTT. Encoded protein: CASGAGTVSPEAFF.

The table lists this clonotype with a count of one. The J gene is TRBJ2-7, the V gene TRBV2; D ambiguous. This CDR3 spans 12 amino acids. The V gene's germline CDR1 is SNHLY and CDR2 FYNNEI. Trimming removed 8 bases from V and 0 bases from J, with 8 bases in between. Written as DNA, the CDR3 is TGTGCCAGCGGGTCTCCCTCCTACGAGCAGTACTTC. The encoded protein is CASGSPSYEQYF.

This clonotype was counted a few times. The chain employs TRBV3-1 and TRBJ2-7, with 11 positions matching TRBD2. In germline, CDR1 is LGHDT, CDR2 YNNKEL (reference sequence). The J segment lost 4 bases and the V segment lost 4 bases, leaving 3 bases of the junction unmatched. The CDR3 has 14 amino acids. This chain's CDR3 is CASSRTSGSYEQYF. DNA of the CDR3: TGTGCCAGCAGCCGTACTAGCGGGAGTTACGAGCAGTACTTC.

The chain carries TRBV9 and TRBJ2-6; D ambiguous. Germline loops: CDR1 SGDLS, CDR2 YYNGEE. V lost 0 bases, J lost 2 bases, and 9 bases lay in between. The CDR3 sequence is 16 residues long. This chain's CDR3 is CASSVVASAGANVLTF. In DNA form, the CDR3 reads TGTGCCAGCAGCGTAGTCGCGAGTGCTGGGGCCAACGTCCTGACTTTC.

This chain uses TRBV30 with TRBJ1-1; D possibly corresponds to TRBD1 (5 bases). This CDR3 region has 14 residues. Germline-derived CDR1 and CDR2 are GTSNPN and SVGIG (reference sequence). V lost 0 bases to trimming and J lost 7 bases, with 15 bases between them. The CDR3 sequence is CAWSVRSRGSEAFF. The CDR3 bases are TGTGCCTGGAGTGTACGCTCTCGGGGGAGTGAAGCTTTCTTT.

The chain recombines TRBV5-1 with TRBJ1-1; D is perhaps TRBD1 (5 bases). The CDR3 extends over 14 amino acids. Germline V gene sequence: CDR1 SGHRS, CDR2 YFSETQ. Trimming took 4 bases from V and 0 from J, leaving 10 bases between them. The CDR3 reads CASSPGLMNTEAFF. CDR3 DNA sequence: TGCGCCAGCAGCCCGGGACTCATGAACACTGAAGCTTTCTTT.

This chain links TRBV24-1 with TRBJ2-3; D is undetermined. The CDR3 has 15 residues. Germline-derived CDR1 and CDR2 are KGHDR and SFDVKD. V was trimmed by 0 bases and J by 0 bases, leaving 6 bases between them. Written as DNA, the CDR3 is TGTGCCACCAGTGATTTGCTGGGGAGCACAGATACGCAGTATTTT. It codes for CATSDLLGSTDTQYF.

The chain carries TRBV7-9 and TRBJ2-1; 7 bases match TRBD1. CDR1 SEHNR and CDR2 FQNEAQ come from the germline V gene (reference sequence). V gave up 5 bases and J gave up 7 bases; unmatched junction bases: 8. There are 14 residues in the CDR3. As DNA, the CDR3 is TGTGCCAGCAGCCTTACAGGGGATCGGAATGAGCAGTTCTTC. Its translation: CASSLTGDRNEQFF.

The J gene is TRBJ1-5, the V gene TRBV20-1; TRBD1 matches 7 bases. After removal of 4 bases from V and 2 bases from J, the junction contained 8 bases not matched to a gene. This CDR3 comprises 15 residues. Germline CDR1 and CDR2: DFQATT and SNEGSKA (reference sequence). CDR3 amino acids: CSATQGERGNQPQHF. CDR3 DNA: TGCAGTGCTACTCAGGGGGAGAGGGGCAATCAGCCCCAGCATTTT.

The chain combines TRBV18 with TRBJ1-1; TRBD1 is a possible D gene (5 bases). CDR1 is KGHSH and CDR2 is LQKENI in the germline V gene. The CDR3 spans 15 residues. V was pared by 3 bases and J by 1 base, with 12 bases between. Here the CDR3 DNA reads TGTGCCAGCTCACCTCCGGGACCGCCGAACACTGAAGCTTTCTTT. Residues: CASSPPGPPNTEAFF. The variable domain in full, completed from reference TRBV18 and TRBJ1-1, reads NAGVMQNPRHLVRRRGQEARLRCSPMKGHSHVYWYRQLPEEGLKFMVYLQKENIIDESGMPKERFSAEFPKEGPSILRIQQVVRGDSAAYFCASSPPGPPNTEAFFGQGTRLTVV.

The V call is TRBV3-1, the J call TRBJ2-7, with 8 bases identical to TRBD2. The V and J ends lost 7 bases and 0 bases, in that order; junction bases with no gene match: 11. There are 16 residues in the CDR3. Per the germline V gene, CDR1 is LGHDT and CDR2 is YNNKEL (reference sequence). This chain's CDR3 is CASMQRGGRSSYEQYF. The CDR3 coding sequence is TGTGCCAGCATGCAGAGGGGCGGGAGGAGCTCCTACGAGCAGTACTTC.

The chain joins TRBV27 to TRBJ2-7, with 9 bases lining up with TRBD1. CDR3 length: 14 residues. Germline V gene data show CDR1 as MNHEY and CDR2 as SMNVEV (reference sequence). Trimming took 5 bases from V and 5 from J; bases not matched to a gene: 7. The CDR3 DNA is TGTGCCAGCAGTACCCGGGACAGGGCCCACGAGCAGTACTTC. Encoded protein: CASSTRDRAHEQYF.

The genes are TRBV29-1 and TRBJ2-5, with D possibly being TRBD2 (6 bases). Trimming shortened V by 4 bases and J by 0 bases, and 9 bases separated the two germline ends. This CDR3 spans 13 amino acids. Germline CDR1 is SQVTM and CDR2 is ANQGSEA. The CDR3 spells CSVGRGNQETQYF. CDR3 DNA: TGCAGCGTTGGGCGGGGTAACCAAGAGACCCAGTACTTC.

The rearrangement uses TRBV7-2 and TRBJ2-7, with D possibly TRBD2 on 6 matching bases. From germline, CDR1 is SGHTA and CDR2 FQGNSA. The CDR3 runs 15 residues. Trimming removed 4 bases at V and 3 bases at J, with 16 bases between. This chain's CDR3 is CASSWPGRGIYEQYF. The CDR3 region has the DNA TGTGCCAGCAGCTGGCCGGGACGGGGGATCTACGAGCAGTACTTC.

This sequence joins TRBV20-1 and TRBJ2-1; D is undetermined. Trimming shortened V by 0 bases and J by 10 bases, and 7 bases separated the two germline ends. CDR1 and CDR2 from the germline V gene are DFQATT and SNEGSKA (reference sequence). This CDR3 is built from 11 residues. This CDR3 is CSARDRREQFF. The CDR3 DNA reads TGCAGTGCTAGAGACCGAAGAGAGCAGTTCTTC.